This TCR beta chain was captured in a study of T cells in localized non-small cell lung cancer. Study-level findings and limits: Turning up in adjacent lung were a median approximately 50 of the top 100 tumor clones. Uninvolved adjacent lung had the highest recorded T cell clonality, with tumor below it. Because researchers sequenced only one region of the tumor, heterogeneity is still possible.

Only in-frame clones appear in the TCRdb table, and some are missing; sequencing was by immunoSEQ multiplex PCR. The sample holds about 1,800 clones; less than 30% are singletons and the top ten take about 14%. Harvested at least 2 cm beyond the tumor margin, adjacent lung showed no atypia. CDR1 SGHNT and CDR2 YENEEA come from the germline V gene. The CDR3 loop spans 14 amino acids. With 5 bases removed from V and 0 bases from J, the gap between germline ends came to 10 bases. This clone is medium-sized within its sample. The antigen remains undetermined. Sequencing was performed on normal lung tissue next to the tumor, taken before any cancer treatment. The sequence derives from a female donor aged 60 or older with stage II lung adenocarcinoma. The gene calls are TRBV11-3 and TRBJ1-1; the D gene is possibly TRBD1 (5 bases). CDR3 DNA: TGTGCCAGCAGCCGACAGAGAATGAACACTGAAGCTTTCTTT. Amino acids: CASSRQRMNTEAFF.